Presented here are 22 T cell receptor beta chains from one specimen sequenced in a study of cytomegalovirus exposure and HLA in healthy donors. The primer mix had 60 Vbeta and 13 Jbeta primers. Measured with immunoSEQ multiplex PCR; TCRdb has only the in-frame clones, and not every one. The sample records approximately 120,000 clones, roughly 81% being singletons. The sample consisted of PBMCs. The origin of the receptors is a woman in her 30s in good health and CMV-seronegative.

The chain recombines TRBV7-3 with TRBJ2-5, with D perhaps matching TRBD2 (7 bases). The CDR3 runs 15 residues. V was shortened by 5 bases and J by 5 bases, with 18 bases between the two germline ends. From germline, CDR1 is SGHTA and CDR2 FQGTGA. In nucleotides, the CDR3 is TGTGCCAGCAGCCCCCTTGGGGGGGGCCCGGAGACCCAGTACTTC. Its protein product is CASSPLGGGPETQYF.

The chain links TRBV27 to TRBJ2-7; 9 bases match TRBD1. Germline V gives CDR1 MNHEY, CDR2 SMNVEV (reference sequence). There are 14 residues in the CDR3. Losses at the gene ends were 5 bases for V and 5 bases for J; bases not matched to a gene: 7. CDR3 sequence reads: CASSRSRDRDEQYF. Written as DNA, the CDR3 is TGTGCCAGCAGTCGTTCCCGGGACAGGGACGAGCAGTACTTC.

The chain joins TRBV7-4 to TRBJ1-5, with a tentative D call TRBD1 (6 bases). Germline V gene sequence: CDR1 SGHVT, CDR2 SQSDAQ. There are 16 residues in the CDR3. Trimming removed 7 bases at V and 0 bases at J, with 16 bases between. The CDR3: CASTPSGTYSNQPQHF. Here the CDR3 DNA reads TGTGCCAGCACCCCCTCCGGGACATATAGCAATCAGCCCCAGCATTTT.

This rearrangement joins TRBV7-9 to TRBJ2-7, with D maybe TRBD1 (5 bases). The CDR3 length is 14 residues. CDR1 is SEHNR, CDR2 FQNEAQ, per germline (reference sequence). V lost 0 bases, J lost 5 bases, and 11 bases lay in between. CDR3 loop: CASSLAAGLHEQYF. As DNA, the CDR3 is TGTGCCAGCAGCTTAGCGGCAGGGCTGCACGAGCAGTACTTC.

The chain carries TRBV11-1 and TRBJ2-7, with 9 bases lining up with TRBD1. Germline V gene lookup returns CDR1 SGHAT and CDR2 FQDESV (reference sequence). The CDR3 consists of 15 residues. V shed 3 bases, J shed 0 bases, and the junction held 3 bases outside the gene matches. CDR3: CASSFGTGSSYEQYF. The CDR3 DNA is TGTGCCAGCAGCTTCGGGACAGGGAGCTCCTACGAGCAGTACTTC.

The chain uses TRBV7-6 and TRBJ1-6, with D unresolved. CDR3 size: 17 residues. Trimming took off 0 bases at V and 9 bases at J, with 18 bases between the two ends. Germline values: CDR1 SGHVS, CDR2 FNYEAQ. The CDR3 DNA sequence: TGTGCCAGCAGCTTAGCGGCTGGGCTCTCCACCTTTTCACCCCTCCACTTT. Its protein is CASSLAAGLSTFSPLHF.

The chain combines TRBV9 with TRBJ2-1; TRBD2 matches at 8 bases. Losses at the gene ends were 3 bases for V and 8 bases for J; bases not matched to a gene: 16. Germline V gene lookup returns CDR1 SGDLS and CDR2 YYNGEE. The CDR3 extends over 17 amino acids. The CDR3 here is CASSANPGLVKTDEQFF. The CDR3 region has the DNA TGTGCCAGCAGCGCCAATCCGGGACTAGTAAAAACAGATGAGCAGTTCTTC.

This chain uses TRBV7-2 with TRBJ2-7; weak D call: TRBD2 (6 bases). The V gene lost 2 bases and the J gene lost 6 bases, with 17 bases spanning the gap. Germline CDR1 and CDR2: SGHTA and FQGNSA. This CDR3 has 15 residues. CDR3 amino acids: CASSLWPGVGGEQYF. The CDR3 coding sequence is TGTGCCAGCAGCTTATGGCCGGGAGTGGGAGGCGAGCAGTACTTC.

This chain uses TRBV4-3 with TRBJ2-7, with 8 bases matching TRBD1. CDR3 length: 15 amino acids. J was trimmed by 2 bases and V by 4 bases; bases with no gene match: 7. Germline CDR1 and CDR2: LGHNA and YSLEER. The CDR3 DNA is TGCGCCAGCAGCCGCGACAGGGGTATTCCCTACGAGCAGTACTTC. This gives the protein CASSRDRGIPYEQYF.

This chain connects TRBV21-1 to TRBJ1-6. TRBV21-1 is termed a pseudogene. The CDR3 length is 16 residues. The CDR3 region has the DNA TGTGCCAGCAGGACCGGGGAGAGCTCCTATAATTCACCCCTCCACTTT. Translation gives CASRTGESSYNSPLHF.

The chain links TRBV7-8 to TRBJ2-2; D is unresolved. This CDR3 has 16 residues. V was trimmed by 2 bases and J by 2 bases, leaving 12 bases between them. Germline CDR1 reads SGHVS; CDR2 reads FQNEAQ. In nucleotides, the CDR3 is TGTGCCAGCAGCTTATCCGGCGGAGTTAACACCGGGGAGCTGTTTTTT. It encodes CASSLSGGVNTGELFF.

The CDR3: CAWKFYRVQNTEAFF. In DNA form, the CDR3 reads TGTGCCTGGAAGTTCTACAGGGTTCAGAACACTGAAGCTTTCTTT. The rearrangement links TRBV30 to TRBJ1-1; TRBD1 is a possible D gene (6 bases). The CDR3 sequence is 15 residues long. V was shortened by 4 bases and J by 1 base, with 16 bases between the two germline ends. Germline V gene sequence: CDR1 GTSNPN, CDR2 SVGIG (reference sequence).

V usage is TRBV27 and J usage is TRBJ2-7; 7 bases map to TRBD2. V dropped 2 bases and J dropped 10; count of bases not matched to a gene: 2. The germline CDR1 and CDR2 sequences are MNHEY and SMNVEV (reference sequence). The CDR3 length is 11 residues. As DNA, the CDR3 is TGTGCCAGCAGTTTAGGGGGGGAACAGTACTTC. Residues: CASSLGGEQYF.

The CDR3 DNA follows: TGTGCCAGCAGCTACAGCTACGAGCAGTACTTC. Its protein is CASSYSYEQYF. V usage is TRBV13 and J usage is TRBJ2-7; D gene uncertain. The CDR3 totals 11 residues. V was pared by 4 bases and J by 3 bases, with 4 bases between. CDR1 PRHDT and CDR2 FYEKMQ come from the germline V gene (reference sequence).

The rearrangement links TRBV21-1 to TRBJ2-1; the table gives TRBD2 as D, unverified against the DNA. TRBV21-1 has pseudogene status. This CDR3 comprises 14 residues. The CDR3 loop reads CASSKREVPEGPFF. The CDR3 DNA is TGTGCCAGCAGCAAGCGGGAGGTCCCCGAGGGGCCGTTCTTC.

The CDR3 loop is CASSYSIQGALGYTF. In DNA, the CDR3 is TGTGCCAGCAGTTACTCGATCCAGGGGGCTCTGGGCTACACCTTC. This chain links TRBV6-5 with TRBJ1-2, with 8 bases that match TRBD1. Germline V gene data show CDR1 as MNHEY and CDR2 as SVGAGI. V lost 0 bases, J lost 8 bases, and 8 bases stayed unmatched. This CDR3 is 15 amino acids long.

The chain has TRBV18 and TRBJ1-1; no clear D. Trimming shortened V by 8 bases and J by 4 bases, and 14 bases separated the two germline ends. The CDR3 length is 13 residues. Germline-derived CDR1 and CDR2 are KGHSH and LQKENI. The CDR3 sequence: CASTLGEGTEAFF. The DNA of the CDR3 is TGTGCCAGCACCCTCGGGGAGGGCACTGAAGCTTTCTTT. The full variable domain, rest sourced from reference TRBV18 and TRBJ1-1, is NAGVMQNPRHLVRRRGQEARLRCSPMKGHSHVYWYRQLPEEGLKFMVYLQKENIIDESGMPKERFSAEFPKEGPSILRIQQVVRGDSAAYFCASTLGEGTEAFFGQGTRLTVV.

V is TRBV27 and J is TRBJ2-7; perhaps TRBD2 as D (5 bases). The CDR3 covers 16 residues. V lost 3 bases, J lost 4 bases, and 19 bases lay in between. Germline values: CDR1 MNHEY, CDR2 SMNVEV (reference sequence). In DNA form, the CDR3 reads TGTGCCAGCAGTTTTACCCCCAGCGGAGGAAGGTACGAGCAGTACTTC. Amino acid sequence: CASSFTPSGGRYEQYF.

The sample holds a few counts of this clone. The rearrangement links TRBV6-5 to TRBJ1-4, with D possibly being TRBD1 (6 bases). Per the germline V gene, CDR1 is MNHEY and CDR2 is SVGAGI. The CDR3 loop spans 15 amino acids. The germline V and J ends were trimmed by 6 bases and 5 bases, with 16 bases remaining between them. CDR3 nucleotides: TGTGCCAGCAGCCGCGAGGGGGACCCCAATGAAAAACTGTTTTTT. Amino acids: CASSREGDPNEKLFF.

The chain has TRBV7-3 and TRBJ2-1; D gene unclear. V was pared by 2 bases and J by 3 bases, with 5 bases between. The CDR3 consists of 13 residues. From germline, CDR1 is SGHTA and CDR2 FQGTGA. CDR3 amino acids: CASSLLGYNEQFF. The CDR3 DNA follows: TGTGCCAGCAGCTTACTAGGCTACAATGAGCAGTTCTTC.

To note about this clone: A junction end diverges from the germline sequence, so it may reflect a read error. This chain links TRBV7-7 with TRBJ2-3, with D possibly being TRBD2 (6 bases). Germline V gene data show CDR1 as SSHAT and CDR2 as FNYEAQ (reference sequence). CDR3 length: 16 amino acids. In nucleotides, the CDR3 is TGTGCTAGCAGCTCCAGGCCGGGGGTTGGTCCAGATACGCAGTATTTT. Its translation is CASSSRPGVGPDTQYF.

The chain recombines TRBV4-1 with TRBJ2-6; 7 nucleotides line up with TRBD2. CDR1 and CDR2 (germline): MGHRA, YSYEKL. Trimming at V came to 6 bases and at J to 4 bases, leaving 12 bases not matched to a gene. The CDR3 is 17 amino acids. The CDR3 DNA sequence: TGCGCCAGCAGGCCAAGCGTGGGAGGGACCGGGGCCAACGTCCTGACTTTC. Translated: CASRPSVGGTGANVLTF.